The 11 T cell receptor beta chains given below trace back to one sample, sequenced in a study of shared clonotypes between healthy human individuals. Sequencing was performed with immunoSEQ multiplex PCR; in TCRdb, only in-frame clones are kept and a portion is missing. The table has about 730,000 clones, over 60% seen once; the top ten hold under 2%. Sequencing was carried out using memory CD4+ T cells sorted from blood. Documented subset: CD45RA-negative fraction. These receptors were taken from a woman aged 25 to 45 in good health.

The chain uses TRBV28 and TRBJ1-2; 8 bases map to TRBD1. Germline CDR1 and CDR2: MDHEN and SYDVKM. CDR3 size: 16 residues. The trim removed 3 bases at V and 5 bases at J, leaving 11 bases unmatched. CDR3 nucleotides: TGTGCCAGCAGTTTGCAGCAGGGGGCGTCTCAATATGGCTACACCTTC. Its protein product is CASSLQQGASQYGYTF.

The chain couples TRBV7-9 to TRBJ2-2, with no clear D. CDR3 length: 13 residues. The ends were cut back, 5 bases at V and 3 bases at J, with 7 bases in the middle. Per germline, CDR1 SEHNR and CDR2 FQNEAQ (reference sequence). This CDR3 reads CASSTRYTGELFF. The CDR3 DNA is TGTGCCAGCAGCACCAGGTACACCGGGGAGCTGTTTTTT.

The chain recombines TRBV21-1 with TRBJ2-7; the tabulated D call, TRBD1, remains unverified against the DNA. TRBV21-1 is an annotated pseudogene. This CDR3 has 15 amino acids. The CDR3 protein is CASSVNPGTAIDRYF. DNA of the CDR3: TGTGCCAGCAGTGTAAACCCCGGGACAGCAATCGACAGGTACTTC.

The chain links TRBV27 to TRBJ2-7, with unresolved D. Germline CDR1 reads MNHEY; CDR2 reads SMNVEV (reference sequence). V lost 5 bases and J 2 bases, leaving 10 bases between the germline ends. The CDR3 sequence is 13 residues long. The CDR3 spells CASSPSLAYEQYF. In DNA form, the CDR3 reads TGTGCCAGCAGTCCAAGCTTAGCCTACGAGCAGTACTTC.

The rearrangement uses TRBV29-1 and TRBJ2-3, with 8 bases lining up with TRBD1. The CDR3 consists of 15 residues. V shed 0 bases, J shed 1 base, and the junction held 3 bases outside the gene matches. CDR1 is SQVTM and CDR2 is ANQGSEA in the germline V gene. CDR3 sequence reads: CSVEDWTGRTDTQYF. The DNA of the CDR3 is TGCAGCGTTGAAGATTGGACAGGGCGCACAGATACGCAGTATTTT.

Note on this clone: Other DNA variants within this sample encode the same CDR3. The CDR3 coding sequence is TGCGCCAGCAGCTTATCTAGCGGGCTTTACAATGAGCAGTTCTTC. It yields the protein CASSLSSGLYNEQFF. The genes are TRBV5-1 and TRBJ2-1, with 8 bases that match TRBD2. The CDR3 totals 15 residues. V trimming: 2 bases; J trimming: 4 bases; junction bases outside the gene matches: 5. Per the germline V gene, CDR1 is SGHRS and CDR2 is YFSETQ.

At least ten counts were recorded for this clone. The chain uses TRBV5-1 and TRBJ1-1; D gene uncertain. In germline, CDR1 is SGHRS, CDR2 YFSETQ. The CDR3 contains 16 residues. Trimming shortened V by 0 bases and J by 0 bases, and 12 bases separated the two germline ends. Here the CDR3 reads CASSLAVGDMNTEAFF. In DNA form, the CDR3 reads TGCGCCAGCAGCTTGGCGGTGGGAGATATGAACACTGAAGCTTTCTTT.

The chain carries TRBV10-3 and TRBJ2-3, with 8 bases lining up with TRBD2. Trimming took 4 bases from V and 3 from J; bases not matched to a gene: 9. The CDR3 sequence is 16 residues long. Per germline, CDR1 ENHRY and CDR2 SYGVKD. CDR3 DNA sequence: TGTGCCATCAGTGCCAGCGGGAGCTTGCGTACAGATACGCAGTATTTT. This gives the protein CAISASGSLRTDTQYF.

V gene TRBV27 combines with J gene TRBJ2-3, with 7 bases that match TRBD2. J was trimmed by 2 bases and V by 6 bases; bases with no gene match: 5. This CDR3 is 14 amino acids long. Germline V lookup: CDR1 MNHEY, CDR2 SMNVEV (reference sequence). DNA for the CDR3: TGTGCCAGCAGGTTTAGCGGGTCCACAGATACGCAGTATTTT. Amino acid sequence: CASRFSGSTDTQYF.

This clone was observed many times. The V and J genes are TRBV5-1 and TRBJ2-5, with 7 bases matching TRBD1. Germline CDR1 and CDR2: SGHRS and YFSETQ. The CDR3 runs 14 residues. The trim removed 4 bases at V and 4 bases at J, leaving 7 bases unmatched. In DNA, the CDR3 is TGCGCCAGCAGCCCCGGACAGGAAGGAGAGACCCAGTACTTC. Amino acid sequence: CASSPGQEGETQYF.

This sequence joins TRBV7-9 and TRBJ1-1; possibly TRBD1 for D (5 bases). V dropped 4 bases and J dropped 7 bases, with 13 bases sitting between them. CDR1 and CDR2 (germline): SEHNR, FQNEAQ (reference sequence). This CDR3 is 13 amino acids long. CDR3 sequence reads: CASSWLDTGEAFF. DNA of the CDR3: TGTGCCAGCAGCTGGTTGGACACAGGTGAAGCTTTCTTT. Drawing the rest from reference TRBV7-9 and TRBJ1-1, the complete variable domain is DTGVSQNPRHKITKRGQNVTFRCDPISEHNRLYWYRQTLGQGPEFLTYFQNEAQLEKSRLLSDRFSAERPKGSFSTLEIQRTEQGDSAMYLCASSWLDTGEAFFGQGTRLTVV.